The clone carrying this T cell receptor beta chain has only a few counts. Its antigen remains unidentified. The PCR was carried out with 60 Vbeta primers and 13 Jbeta primers. Sequenced by immunoSEQ multiplex PCR; TCRdb stores in-frame clones only, minus some. The data hold roughly 80,000 clones, with over 60% observed a single time. The sample belongs to a study of cytomegalovirus exposure and HLA in healthy donors. General study points: Association with HLA alleles at 0.05 false discovery rate was found for approximately 18,000 TCR beta sequences in a later analysis. A highly shared variant cluster was judged a likely technical artifact. The study listed around 150 cytomegalovirus-associated TCR beta chains. Most of the CMV-associated TCR beta chains (in a later analysis) appeared to be HLA-restricted.

The clonotype comes from a male donor in good health and CMV-seropositive. The sample taken for sequencing was PBMCs.

The CDR3 region has the DNA TGTGCCAGCAGCGTAGGAATAGGAGGGACGGCCTACGAGCAGTACTTC. It translates to CASSVGIGGTAYEQYF. The V call is TRBV9, the J call TRBJ2-7; the D gene is possibly TRBD2 (6 bases). V was trimmed by 0 bases and J by 2 bases, leaving 15 bases between them. The CDR3 runs 16 residues. CDR1 and CDR2 (germline): SGDLS, YYNGEE.